This T cell receptor (beta chain) was identified during a study of cytotoxic CD8 clonotypes in ibrutinib-treated CLL. The CDR3 consists of 15 residues. In germline, CDR1 is MNHEY, CDR2 SMNVEV (reference sequence). V was pared by 6 bases and J by 3 bases, with 18 bases between. Data came from immunoSEQ multiplex PCR; TCRdb stores just in-frame clones and leaves some out. There are nearly 300,000 clones in the sample; 70% to 80% occur only once, and approximately 5.6% lies in the top ten. The receptor's source is a human donor with chronic lymphocytic leukemia. The genes are TRBV27 and TRBJ2-7; D call uncertain. Sequenced here: PBMCs, sampled at disease progression, from a patient treated with ibrutinib. CDR3 sequence: CASRLFGQDFYEQYF. Here the CDR3 DNA reads TGTGCCAGCAGGCTATTTGGGCAGGATTTCTACGAGCAGTACTTC.